This T cell receptor (beta chain) was captured by sequencing in a study of CD8 T cells in Susac syndrome. Remarks on this clonotype: The limits of the CDR3 on the DNA are not certain, so only TCRdb's listed CDR3 is given.

Counting both end residues, the CDR3 totals 14 amino acids. Germline V CDR1 and CDR2: MNHEY, SMNVEV (reference sequence). RNA, at 0.5 to 1 ug, was reverse transcribed with random hexamers. TCRdb recomputed calls from the immunoSEQ multiplex PCR reads with MiXCR, one row per CDR3 protein. This sample yields about 130,000 distinct CDR3 sequences, of which about 94% are seen a single time; around 0.2% belongs to the top ten. While CD8+ and CD4+ T cells were isolated negatively, TEMRA cells were enriched by FACS. The sequence derives from a human donor with Susac syndrome. This rearrangement joins TRBV27 to TRBJ2-7; the table names TRBD2, a call not compared with the DNA. The sample consisted of CD8+ T cells from PBMCs. CDR3: CASSILGPSYEQYF.